Here is one TCR beta chain with its context. From blood CD8+ and CD4+ T cells, the TCR beta chain was sequenced. Patients with Susac syndrome met diagnostic criteria defined recently for definite or probable disease. TEMRA cells were FACS-enriched, and CD8+ and CD4+ T cells were isolated negatively. The entry originates in a study of CD8 T cells in Susac syndrome. A quantity of roughly 0.5 to 1 ug RNA underwent reverse transcription using random hexamers. Amplification of TCR beta CDR3 was carried out by immunoSEQ multiplex PCR, which covered 54 Vbeta and 13 Jbeta segments. TCRdb ran MiXCR on the immunoSEQ multiplex PCR reads and lists one entry per CDR3 protein. The sample carries 210,000 or so distinct CDR3 sequences, about 94% recorded once. The source of this sequence is a human donor with Susac syndrome. The sequenced material came from CD4+ T cells from PBMCs.

CDR3 sequence reads: CASSQVTGGELFF. DNA for the CDR3: TGTGCCAGCAGCCAAGTAACTGGGGGTGAGCTGTTTTTT. The chain combines TRBV3-1 with TRBJ1-4, with D tentatively TRBD1 (5 bases). V lost 1 base and J 14 bases, leaving 14 bases between the germline ends. CDR3 length equals 13 residues. CDR1 is LGHDT and CDR2 is YNNKEL in the germline V gene (reference sequence).